A single sample is the source of the 15 T cell receptor beta chains below, sequenced in a study of preoperative IRX-2 immunotherapy in early breast cancer (dated by TCRdb to about 2019). Receptor amplification or capture employed the immunoSEQ multiplex PCR assay. Held by TCRdb, this immuneACCESS table contains in-frame sequences only and omits some clones. Under half of the omission traces to an unresolved V gene where checked; the cause of the rest is unknown. The sample contains under 35,000 clones, over 75% of them found a single time. Clones ranked in the top ten supply roughly 3.1% of the sample. The sample's treatment or condition label, decoded: preoperative locoregional IRX-2 cytokine immunotherapy. The specimen was taken from a patient treated with IRX-2 immunotherapy. All receptors come from a human donor with breast cancer.

This chain connects TRBV30 to TRBJ1-5, with 7 nucleotides matching TRBD1. In germline, CDR1 is GTSNPN, CDR2 SVGIG (reference sequence). There are 13 residues in the CDR3. The ends lost 3 bases at V and 4 bases at J; junction bases unmatched: 3. The CDR3 reads CAWRGTENQPQHF. The CDR3 DNA follows: TGTGCCTGGAGGGGGACAGAGAATCAGCCCCAGCATTTT. The complete variable domain, with remaining parts taken from reference TRBV30 and TRBJ1-5, reads SQTIHQWPATLVQPVGSPLSLECTVEGTSNPNLYWYRQAAGRGLQLLFYSVGIGQISSEVPQNLSASRPQDRQFILSSKKLLLSDSGFYLCAWRGTENQPQHFGDGTRLSIL.

This rearrangement joins TRBV7-1 to TRBJ2-1, with D uncertain. TRBV7-1 is an open reading frame, and its role is uncertain. CDR3 length: 14 residues. V was shortened by 4 bases and J by 4 bases, with 11 bases between the two germline ends. The DNA for the CDR3 is TGTGCCAGCAGCTTGAATATTGCTTACAATGAGCAGTTCTTC. Protein: CASSLNIAYNEQFF.

This clone was seen more than once but under ten times. The rearrangement links TRBV6-8 to TRBJ1-1; unclear D gene. V was pared by 0 bases and J by 7 bases, with 6 bases between. The CDR3 loop spans 12 amino acids. Germline values: CDR1 MNHGY, CDR2 SAAAGT. The CDR3 coding sequence is TGTGCCAGCAGTTACTCCATGGTTGAAGCTTTCTTT. It is translated as CASSYSMVEAFF.

This clone was found a few times. This chain uses TRBV11-3 with TRBJ1-5; possibly TRBD1 for D (6 bases). The CDR3 sequence is 14 residues long. V gave up 5 bases and J gave up 4 bases, with 12 bases separating them. CDR1 is SGHNT and CDR2 is YENEEA in the germline V gene. CDR3 region: CASSKRTDNQPQHF. CDR3 bases: TGTGCCAGCAGCAAAAGGACAGATAATCAGCCCCAGCATTTT. The variable domain in full, completed from reference TRBV11-3 and TRBJ1-5, reads EAGVVQSPRYKIIEKKQPVAFWCNPISGHNTLYWYLQNLGQGPELLIRYENEEAVDDSQLPKDRFSAERLKGVDSTLKIQPAELGDSAVYLCASSKRTDNQPQHFGDGTRLSIL.

This chain uses TRBV14 with TRBJ1-1; a weak D match, TRBD1 (6 bases). V shed 5 bases and J shed 1 base, with 17 bases lying between them. This CDR3 is 16 amino acids long. The germline gives CDR1 SGHDN, CDR2 FVKESK. The chain's CDR3 is CASSETGRTANTEAFF. CDR3 DNA: TGTGCCAGCAGCGAAACCGGCCGGACAGCGAACACTGAAGCTTTCTTT.

The chain employs TRBV6-8 and TRBJ1-1; weak D call: TRBD1 (5 bases). Per germline, CDR1 MNHGY and CDR2 SAAAGT. V lost 6 bases and J lost 3, with 14 bases in between. The CDR3 consists of 14 residues. The CDR3 nucleotides are TGTGCCAGCAGGGACATCCAACCCTACACTGAAGCTTTCTTT. This codes for CASRDIQPYTEAFF.

V and J are TRBV28 and TRBJ1-2; tentatively, D is TRBD1 (5 bases). This CDR3 comprises 15 residues. CDR1 and CDR2 from the germline V gene are MDHEN and SYDVKM. The V end was cut by 2 bases, the J end by 4 bases, with 14 bases between. CDR3 in DNA: TGTGCCAGCAGTTTAACTGTAGGGACCCCCTATGGCTACACCTTC. This encodes CASSLTVGTPYGYTF.

This chain links TRBV5-1 with TRBJ1-4, with 8 bases lining up with TRBD1. The CDR3 is made up of 14 amino acids. CDR1 and CDR2 from the germline V gene are SGHRS and YFSETQ. Losses at the gene ends were 0 bases for V and 6 bases for J; bases not matched to a gene: 1. DNA for the CDR3: TGCGCCAGCAGCTTGGAGACAGGGGATGAAAAACTGTTTTTT. Its protein product is CASSLETGDEKLFF.

This chain connects TRBV5-1 to TRBJ2-7, with 10 bases identical to TRBD1. Germline V gives CDR1 SGHRS, CDR2 YFSETQ. Trimming at V came to 2 bases and at J to 3 bases, leaving 14 bases not matched to a gene. This CDR3 is built from 18 residues. CDR3 in amino acids: CASSFNRDRGIIRYEQYF. CDR3 in DNA: TGCGCCAGCAGCTTCAACCGGGACAGGGGCATAATCCGCTACGAGCAGTACTTC.

The CDR3 DNA reads TGTGCCACCAGCAGAGACCCTTCTTTGGACGAGCAGTACTTC. Its protein product is CATSRDPSLDEQYF. V usage is TRBV15 and J usage is TRBJ2-7; D gene ambiguous. The CDR3 totals 14 residues. Germline CDR1 and CDR2: LNHNV and YYDKDF (reference sequence). V lost 0 bases, J lost 5 bases, and 11 bases lay in between.

The chain is built from TRBV6-8 and TRBJ1-5, with 8 bases fitting TRBD1. This CDR3 has 13 amino acids. In germline, CDR1 is MNHGY, CDR2 SAAAGT. With 6 bases clipped from V and 2 bases from J, the junction kept 0 bases outside the gene matches. This chain's CDR3 is CASRDRGNQPQHF. DNA for the CDR3: TGTGCCAGCAGGGACAGGGGCAATCAGCCCCAGCATTTT.

The genes are TRBV19 and TRBJ2-3; D gene unclear. The CDR3 length is 11 residues. V was cut by 2 bases and J by 5 bases, with 2 bases left in between. The germline CDR1 and CDR2 sequences are LNHDA and SQIVND (reference sequence). The CDR3 protein is CASSILDTQYF. The CDR3 DNA follows: TGTGCCAGTAGTATATTAGATACGCAGTATTTT. Using reference TRBV19 and TRBJ2-3 for the parts outside the CDR3, the full variable domain is DGGITQSPKYLFRKEGQNVTLSCEQNLNHDAMYWYRQDPGQGLRLIYYSQIVNDFQKGDIAEGYSVSREKKESFPLTVTSAQKNPTAFYLCASSILDTQYFGPGTRLTVL.

V gene TRBV28 combines with J gene TRBJ2-6, with D possibly being TRBD1 (5 bases). The CDR3 has 16 residues. Trimming took off 6 bases at V and 2 bases at J, with 14 bases between the two ends. The germline V gene has CDR1 MDHEN and CDR2 SYDVKM. The CDR3 DNA is TGTGCCAGCAGCGGCCCCCAGGGCACTGGGGCCAACGTCCTGACTTTC. Translated, it gives CASSGPQGTGANVLTF.

The chain carries TRBV11-3 and TRBJ2-7; D may be TRBD2 (5 bases). V dropped 2 bases and J dropped 3 bases, with 14 bases sitting between them. The CDR3 has 15 amino acids. Germline CDR1 and CDR2: SGHNT and YENEEA. The CDR3 loop is CASSLSGLTFYEQYF. CDR3 in DNA: TGTGCCAGCAGCTTAAGCGGCCTTACGTTCTACGAGCAGTACTTC.

The V and J genes are TRBV6-8 and TRBJ1-2, with a tentative D call TRBD1 (5 bases). The CDR3 spans 12 residues. Per germline, CDR1 MNHGY and CDR2 SAAAGT. Trimming removed 10 bases at V and 0 bases at J, with 9 bases between. This chain's CDR3 is CATGTANYGYTF. The CDR3 region has the DNA TGTGCCACGGGGACCGCTAACTATGGCTACACCTTC.